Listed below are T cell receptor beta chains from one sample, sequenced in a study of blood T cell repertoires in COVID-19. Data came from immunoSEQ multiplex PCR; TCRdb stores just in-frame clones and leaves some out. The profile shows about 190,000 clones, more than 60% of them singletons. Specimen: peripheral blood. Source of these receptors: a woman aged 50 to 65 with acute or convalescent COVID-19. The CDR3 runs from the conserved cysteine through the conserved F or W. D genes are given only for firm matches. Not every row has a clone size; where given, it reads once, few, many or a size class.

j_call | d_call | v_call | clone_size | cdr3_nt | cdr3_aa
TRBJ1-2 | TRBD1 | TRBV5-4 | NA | TGTGCCAGCAGCCTGGCTTACAGGGGAGAGGACTATGGCTACACCTTC | CASSLAYRGEDYGYTF
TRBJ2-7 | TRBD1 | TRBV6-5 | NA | TGTGCCAGCAGTTACTCCCGGGACAGGAGCTCCTACGAGCAGTACTTC | CASSYSRDRSSYEQYF
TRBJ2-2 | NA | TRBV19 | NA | TGTGCCAGTAGTGAGCCGCAGAACACCGGGGAGCTGTTTTTT | CASSEPQNTGELFF
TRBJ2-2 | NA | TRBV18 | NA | TGTGCCAGCTCACCACGGGCTTTCGGGAACACCGGGGAGCTGTTTTTT | CASSPRAFGNTGELFF
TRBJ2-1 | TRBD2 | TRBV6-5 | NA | TGTGCCAGCAGAGCCAGGACTAGCGGGAGGGATGAGCAGTTCTTC | CASRARTSGRDEQFF
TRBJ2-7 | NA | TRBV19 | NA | TGTGCCAGTAGTATTGGGGGGGCCCTCTACGAGCAGTACTTC | CASSIGGALYEQYF
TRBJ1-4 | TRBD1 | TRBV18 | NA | TGTGCCAGCTCACCCAATCCGGGACAGAATGAAAAACTGTTTTTT | CASSPNPGQNEKLFF
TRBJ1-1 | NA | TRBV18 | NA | TGTGCCAGCTCACCATCACCGCCAGGGAACACTGAAGCTTTCTTT | CASSPSPPGNTEAFF
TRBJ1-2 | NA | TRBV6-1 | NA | TGTGCCAGCAGTGAAGACCTGGACAGTGACTACACCTTC | CASSEDLDSDYTF
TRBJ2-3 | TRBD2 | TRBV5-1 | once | TGCGCCAGCAGCCCCGGGACTAGCGGGAGAGGAGATACGCAGTATTTT | CASSPGTSGRGDTQYF
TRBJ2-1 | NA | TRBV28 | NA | TGTGCCAGCGACAGCGGGCTCTACAATGAGCAGTTCTTC | CASDSGLYNEQFF
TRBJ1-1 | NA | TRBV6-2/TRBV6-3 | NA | TGTGCCAGCAGTTACTCTCGAGACACTGAAGCTTTCTTT | CASSYSRDTEAFF
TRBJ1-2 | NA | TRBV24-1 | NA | TGTGCCACCAGTGACCCGACCGGGGACTATGGCTACACCTTC | CATSDPTGDYGYTF
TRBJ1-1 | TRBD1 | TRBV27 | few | TGTGCCAGCACCCCCCGGGGACAGCTGAACACTGAAGCTTTCTTT | CASTPRGQLNTEAFF
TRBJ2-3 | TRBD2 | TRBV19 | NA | TGTGCCAGTAATGTAGCGGGGGCAATAGATACGCAGTATTTT | CASNVAGAIDTQYF
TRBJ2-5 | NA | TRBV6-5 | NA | TGTGCCAGCACGCGGGACAGTCAAGAGACCCAGTACTTC | CASTRDSQETQYF
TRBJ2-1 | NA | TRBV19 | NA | TGTGCCAGTATGACAAGGGGTAAGGATGAGCAGTTCTTC | CASMTRGKDEQFF
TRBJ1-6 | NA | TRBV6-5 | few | TGTGCCAGCAATACAGGGTCCCATAATTCACCCCTCCACTTT | CASNTGSHNSPLHF
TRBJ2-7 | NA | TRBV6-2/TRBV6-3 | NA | TGTGCCAGCAGTTACTACCGGCAGGGTGCCTACGAGCAGTACTTC | CASSYYRQGAYEQYF
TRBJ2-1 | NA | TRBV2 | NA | TGTGCCAGCAGTGAACGTGGGAGAACGGGGAGCTCCTACAATGAGCAGTTCTTC | CASSERGRTGSSYNEQFF
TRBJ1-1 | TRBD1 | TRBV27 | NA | TGTGCCAGCAGTGCGACAGGGTTCACTGAAGCTTTCTTT | CASSATGFTEAFF
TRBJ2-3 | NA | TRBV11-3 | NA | TGTGCCAGCAGCTCCGGCGGTTTAGTGACAGATACGCAGTATTTT | CASSSGGLVTDTQYF
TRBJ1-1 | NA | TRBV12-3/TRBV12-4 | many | TGTGCCAGCAGGACAGTCACTGAAGCTTTCTTT | CASRTVTEAFF
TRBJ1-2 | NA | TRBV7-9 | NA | TGTGCCAGCAGCTTAGAACGGACCGCCGGGATTGGCTACACCTTC | CASSLERTAGIGYTF
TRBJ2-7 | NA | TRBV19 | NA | TGTGCCAGTAGTACCGGCCGGCAGGCCGAGGGAAAACTCTACGAGCAGTACTTC | CASSTGRQAEGKLYEQYF
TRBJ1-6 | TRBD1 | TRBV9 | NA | TGTGCCAGCAGCGCCGCCGGGACAGATAATTCACCCCTCCACTTT | CASSAAGTDNSPLHF
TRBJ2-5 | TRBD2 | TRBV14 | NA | TGTGCCAGCAGCCAAGGCCTTCGCGGGAGTAGAAGAGAGACCCAGTACTTC | CASSQGLRGSRRETQYF
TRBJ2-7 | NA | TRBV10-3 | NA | TGTGCCATCAGTTCAGGCGGGTTCAGGAGCTCCTACGAGCAGTACTTC | CAISSGGFRSSYEQYF
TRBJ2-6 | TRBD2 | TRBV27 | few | TGTGCCAGCAGTTTATCGGGGGGGTTCGGGGCCAACGTCCTGACTTTC | CASSLSGGFGANVLTF
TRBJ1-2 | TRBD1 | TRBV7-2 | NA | TGTGCCAGCAGCCAGGACAGGGGGGGTGGCTACACCTTC | CASSQDRGGGYTF
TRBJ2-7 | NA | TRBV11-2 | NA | TGTGCCAGCAGCCTACGACTGGCCTACGAGCAGTACTTC | CASSLRLAYEQYF
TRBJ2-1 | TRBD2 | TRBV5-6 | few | TGTGCCAGCAGCTCTGGACTAGCGGGAGTATCCAATGAGCAGTTCTTC | CASSSGLAGVSNEQFF
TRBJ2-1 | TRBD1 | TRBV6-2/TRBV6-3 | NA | TGTGCCAGCAGTTATGGGACAGGGTTTTACAATGAGCAGTTCTTC | CASSYGTGFYNEQFF
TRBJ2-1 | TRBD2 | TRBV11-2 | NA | TGTGCCAGCAGCTTTACTAGCGGGGGTAACAATGAGCAGTTCTTC | CASSFTSGGNNEQFF
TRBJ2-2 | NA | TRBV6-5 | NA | TGTGCCAGCAGTTACTTGCAGGTAGGCACCGGGGAGCTGTTTTTT | CASSYLQVGTGELFF
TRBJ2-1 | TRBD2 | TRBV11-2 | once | TGTGCCAGCAGTCCCAGACTAGCGGGGGGCCGATCATACAATGAGCAGTTCTTC | CASSPRLAGGRSYNEQFF
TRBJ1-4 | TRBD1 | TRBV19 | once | TGTGCCAGTAGGGACAGGGGAACTAATGAAAAACTGTTTTTT | CASRDRGTNEKLFF
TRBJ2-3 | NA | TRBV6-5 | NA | TGTGCCAGCAGTTACGGAGGGACGTCGGGATATACGCAGTATTTT | CASSYGGTSGYTQYF
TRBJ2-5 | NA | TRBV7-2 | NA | TGTGCCAGCAGCTCCCAACTGGAAGAGACCCAGTACTTC | CASSSQLEETQYF
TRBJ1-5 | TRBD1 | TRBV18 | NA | TGTGCCAGCTCACCCGACAGGGATGAGCCCCAGCATTTT | CASSPDRDEPQHF
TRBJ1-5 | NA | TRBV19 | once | TGTGCCAGTAGTATAGATAAGTCAACAGGGCGTTATCAGCCCCAGCATTTT | CASSIDKSTGRYQPQHF
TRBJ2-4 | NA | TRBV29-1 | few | TGCAGCGTTGAGGGGCGCGAGCGACAAAACATTCAGTACTTC | CSVEGRERQNIQYF
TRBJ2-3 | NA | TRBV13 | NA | TGTGCCAGCAGCTTTTTCGGGGGAGGAACAGATACGCAGTATTTT | CASSFFGGGTDTQYF
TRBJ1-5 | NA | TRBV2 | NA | TGTGCCACCCAACAGGGCGCCAATCAGCCCCAGCATTTT | CATQQGANQPQHF
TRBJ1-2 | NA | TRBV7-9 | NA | TGTGCCAGCAGCCTCACCGCAGGGGACTATGGCTACACCTTC | CASSLTAGDYGYTF
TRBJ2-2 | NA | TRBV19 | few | TGTGCCAGTAGTGGGTCGTGGCCAGGGGTTACCAACACCGGGGAGCTGTTTTTT | CASSGSWPGVTNTGELFF
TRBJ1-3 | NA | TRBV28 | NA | TGTGCCAGCAGTGTACTGAAGGGGTTCTCTGGAAACACCATATATTTT | CASSVLKGFSGNTIYF
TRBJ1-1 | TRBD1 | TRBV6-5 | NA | TGTGCCAGCAGTTACTCGATGGCAGGGGGGAACACTGAAGCTTTCTTT | CASSYSMAGGNTEAFF
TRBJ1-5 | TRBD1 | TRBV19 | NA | TGTGCCAGTAGTGCTTCGGACAGGGGGAGACAGCCCCAGCATTTT | CASSASDRGRQPQHF
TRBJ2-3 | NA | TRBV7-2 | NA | TGTGCCAGCAGCTTGGATGGCGGACAGGATACGCAGTATTTT | CASSLDGGQDTQYF
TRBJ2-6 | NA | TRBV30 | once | TGTGCCTGGAGGGGAGCTGGGGCCAACGTCCTGACTTTC | CAWRGAGANVLTF
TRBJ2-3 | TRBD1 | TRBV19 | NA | TGTGCCAGTAGTGTGGACAGGCCCCTCACAGATACGCAGTATTTT | CASSVDRPLTDTQYF
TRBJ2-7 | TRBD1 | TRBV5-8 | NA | TGTGCCAGCAGGCGACAGGGGGCGATCGAGCAGTACTTC | CASRRQGAIEQYF